These T cell receptor beta chains were read from a single sample in a study of T cells after somatic rescue of genetic block. Sequencing used immunoSEQ multiplex PCR; TCRdb keeps in-frame clones, though not all of them. The sample lists about 88,000 clones; 70% to 90% were seen once. What was sequenced was peripheral blood mononuclear cells (PBMCs). The receptors were sampled from a young woman. Each CDR3 is given with its conserved first and last residue. Fields, in order: CDR3 protein, CDR3 DNA, D gene, clone size, J gene, V gene. The D gene is left open where the match is weak. Expanded clones get a size class; other rows say once, few or many, or leave the size out.

CDR3 protein: CASSLSIALDGGELFF; CDR3 DNA: TGTGCCAGCAGTTTATCCATCGCACTGGACGGTGGGGAGCTGTTTTTT; D gene: .; clone size: .; J gene: TRBJ2-2; V gene: TRBV27
CDR3 protein: CASSLLPGGDYGYTF; CDR3 DNA: TGTGCCAGCAGCTTACTCCCTGGGGGGGACTATGGCTACACCTTC; D gene: .; clone size: .; J gene: TRBJ1-2; V gene: TRBV7-3
CDR3 protein: CASSWGRDTGELFF; CDR3 DNA: TGTGCCAGCAGTTGGGGCAGGGACACCGGGGAGCTGTTTTTT; D gene: .; clone size: .; J gene: TRBJ2-2; V gene: TRBV27
CDR3 protein: CASSLVGSGSRNEQFF; CDR3 DNA: TGTGCCAGCAGCTTAGTGGGTAGCGGAAGCAGGAATGAGCAGTTCTTC; D gene: .; clone size: .; J gene: TRBJ2-1; V gene: TRBV11-2
CDR3 protein: CASSQSPSEQFF; CDR3 DNA: TGCGCCAGTTCTCAATCGCCTAGTGAGCAGTTCTTC; D gene: .; clone size: .; J gene: TRBJ2-1; V gene: TRBV4-1
CDR3 protein: CATSRDPGGRALAKNIQYF; CDR3 DNA: TGTGCCACCAGCAGAGATCCAGGGGGGCGGGCCCTAGCCAAAAACATTCAGTACTTC; D gene: .; clone size: .; J gene: TRBJ2-4; V gene: TRBV15
CDR3 protein: CASRDRGPGANVLTF; CDR3 DNA: TGTGCCAGTAGAGACAGGGGGCCTGGGGCCAACGTCCTGACTTTC; D gene: TRBD1; clone size: .; J gene: TRBJ2-6; V gene: TRBV19
CDR3 protein: CASSSRTGLAGETQYF; CDR3 DNA: TGTGCCAGTAGTAGCCGGACGGGATTGGCGGGGGAGACCCAGTACTTC; D gene: .; clone size: .; J gene: TRBJ2-5; V gene: TRBV19
CDR3 protein: CASSLGQGIEKLFF; CDR3 DNA: TGTGCCAGCAGCTTGGGACAGGGTATCGAAAAACTGTTTTTT; D gene: TRBD1; clone size: .; J gene: TRBJ1-4; V gene: TRBV5-4
CDR3 protein: CASSLALGIGYEQYF; CDR3 DNA: TGCGCCAGCAGCTTGGCCCTGGGAATTGGCTACGAGCAGTACTTC; D gene: .; clone size: .; J gene: TRBJ2-7; V gene: TRBV5-1
CDR3 protein: CASSLSYGYTF; CDR3 DNA: TGTGCCAGCAGCCTCAGCTATGGCTACACCTTC; D gene: .; clone size: .; J gene: TRBJ1-2; V gene: TRBV28
CDR3 protein: CASKGLAYYNEQFF; CDR3 DNA: TGTGCCTCAAAGGGCCTAGCGTACTACAATGAGCAGTTCTTC; D gene: .; clone size: .; J gene: TRBJ2-1; V gene: TRBV30
CDR3 protein: CASSQGVSYEKLFF; CDR3 DNA: TGTGCCAGCAGCCAAGGGGTGTCCTATGAAAAACTGTTTTTT; D gene: .; clone size: once; J gene: TRBJ1-4; V gene: TRBV14
CDR3 protein: CAMHSGNTIYF; CDR3 DNA: TGTGCCATGCACTCTGGAAACACCATATATTTT; D gene: .; clone size: once; J gene: TRBJ1-3; V gene: TRBV10-3
CDR3 protein: CASRPPGQGYEQYF; CDR3 DNA: TGTGCCAGCAGACCACCGGGACAGGGATACGAGCAGTACTTC; D gene: TRBD1; clone size: .; J gene: TRBJ2-7; V gene: TRBV28
CDR3 protein: CASSPIEGGGYEQYF; CDR3 DNA: TGTGCCAGTTCCCCCATAGAGGGGGGTGGCTACGAGCAGTACTTC; D gene: .; clone size: .; J gene: TRBJ2-7; V gene: TRBV19
CDR3 protein: CASSVGGAIGNTIYF; CDR3 DNA: TGTGCCAGCAGCGTAGGGGGGGCTATTGGAAACACCATATATTTT; D gene: .; clone size: .; J gene: TRBJ1-3; V gene: TRBV9
CDR3 protein: CASSSGEVAFF; CDR3 DNA: TGTGCCAGCAGCTCGGGGGAGGTAGCTTTCTTT; D gene: .; clone size: .; J gene: TRBJ1-1; V gene: TRBV7-2
CDR3 protein: CASRPDSNEQFF; CDR3 DNA: TGTGCCAGCAGACCCGACTCCAATGAGCAGTTCTTC; D gene: .; clone size: .; J gene: TRBJ2-1; V gene: TRBV28
CDR3 protein: CASSPYSSLNEQFF; CDR3 DNA: TGTGCCAGCTCACCATATAGCTCACTCAATGAGCAGTTCTTC; D gene: .; clone size: once; J gene: TRBJ2-1; V gene: TRBV18
CDR3 protein: CASSMPGTDEQFF; CDR3 DNA: TGTGCCAGTAGTATGCCAGGCACGGATGAGCAGTTCTTC; D gene: .; clone size: .; J gene: TRBJ2-1; V gene: TRBV19
CDR3 protein: CASSLTGNTEAFF; CDR3 DNA: TGCGCCAGCAGCCTGACAGGTAACACTGAAGCTTTCTTT; D gene: .; clone size: few; J gene: TRBJ1-1; V gene: TRBV5-1
CDR3 protein: CASSPDRAAGELFF; CDR3 DNA: TGTGCCAGCTCACCCGACAGGGCGGCCGGGGAGCTGTTTTTT; D gene: TRBD1; clone size: .; J gene: TRBJ2-2; V gene: TRBV18
CDR3 protein: CASSQVPGQAAYEQYF; CDR3 DNA: TGCGCCAGCAGCCAAGTCCCGGGACAGGCTGCCTACGAGCAGTACTTC; D gene: TRBD1; clone size: .; J gene: TRBJ2-7; V gene: TRBV4-1
CDR3 protein: CASSAGLAYEQYF; CDR3 DNA: TGTGCCAGCAGCGCCGGACTAGCATACGAGCAGTACTTC; D gene: TRBD2; clone size: once; J gene: TRBJ2-7; V gene: TRBV7-2
CDR3 protein: CASSRGASEAFF; CDR3 DNA: TGTGCCAGCAGCAGGGGGGCCTCTGAAGCTTTCTTT; D gene: .; clone size: once; J gene: TRBJ1-1; V gene: TRBV7-9
CDR3 protein: CASRPTSGRAYEQFF; CDR3 DNA: TGTGCCAGCAGACCGACTAGCGGGAGGGCCTATGAGCAGTTCTTC; D gene: TRBD2; clone size: .; J gene: TRBJ2-1; V gene: TRBV7-6
CDR3 protein: CASTPGRGRGQPQHF; CDR3 DNA: TGTGCCAGCACCCCGGGCAGGGGGCGAGGGCAGCCCCAGCATTTT; D gene: TRBD1; clone size: .; J gene: TRBJ1-5; V gene: TRBV2